The next 5 T cell receptor beta chains were all read from a single sample in a study of identical twins. TCRdb passed the 5' RACE reads through MiXCR, listing each CDR3 protein once. The sample includes 200,000 to 250,000 distinct CDR3 sequences, 5% to 7% seen only once; the top ten take about 14%. This sample also appeared in a second study, on T cells expressing NK-cell markers.

The sample comprised CD8+ T cells sorted from blood. These receptors were taken from a woman aged 18-29 years in good health.

This clonotype turned up a few times. The V gene is TRBV21-1, the J gene TRBJ1-2; TRBD1 is taken as the D call from the table, unchecked against the DNA. TRBV21-1 is classified as a pseudogene. CDR3 length equals 17 residues. The CDR3 region has the DNA TGTGCCAGCAGCACGTGGACAGAAATAGACTCTAACTATGGCTACACCTTC. The encoded protein is CASSTWTEIDSNYGYTF.

This clonotype has just a few counts. V gene TRBV7-9 combines with J gene TRBJ2-1; 9 bases agree with TRBD2. The ends lost 11 bases at V and 3 bases at J; junction bases unmatched: 17. CDR3 length: 17 residues. Germline CDR1 reads SEHNR; CDR2 reads FQNEAQ (reference sequence). The CDR3 is CAGTGHRLAESYNEQFF. The CDR3 DNA follows: TGTGCCGGGACGGGACATCGACTAGCGGAAAGCTACAATGAGCAGTTCTTC.

This chain uses TRBV5-1 with TRBJ1-1, with 9 nucleotides matching TRBD1. V shed 1 base, J shed 4 bases, and the junction held 5 bases outside the gene matches. CDR3 size: 15 residues. Looked up from germline, CDR1 is SGHRS and CDR2 is YFSETQ. The CDR3 protein is CASSLRTGVFTEAFF. The CDR3 region has the DNA TGCGCCAGCAGCTTGAGGACAGGGGTCTTCACTGAAGCTTTCTTT.

This clonotype has only a few counts. The V call is TRBV14, the J call TRBJ1-6; TRBD1 agrees at 7 bases. Germline CDR1 and CDR2: SGHDN and FVKESK. The CDR3 loop spans 15 amino acids. Germline trimming cut 1 base from V and 7 bases from J; bases unmatched to any gene: 4. The CDR3 DNA sequence: TGTGCCAGCAGCCAAGCCGGGACAGCCAATTCACCCCTCCACTTT. It specifies CASSQAGTANSPLHF. Looking up the rest from reference TRBV14 and TRBJ1-6 gives the full variable domain: EAGVTQFPSHSVIEKGQTVTLRCDPISGHDNLYWYRRVMGKEIKFLLHFVKESKQDESGMPNNRFLAERTGGTYSTLKVQPAELEDSGVYFCASSQAGTANSPLHFGNGTRLTVT.

The table lists this clonotype with many counts. The chain joins TRBV5-1 to TRBJ2-7; unclear D gene. Trimming took 4 bases from V and 0 from J, leaving 14 bases between them. From germline, CDR1 is SGHRS and CDR2 YFSETQ. The CDR3 contains 15 residues. The CDR3 here is CASSPSPISSYEQYF. The DNA of the CDR3 is TGCGCCAGCAGCCCTTCTCCGATCAGCTCCTACGAGCAGTACTTC.